This note documents a single TCR beta chain sequence. This sample is part of a study of blood T cell repertoires in COVID-19. Assay: immunoSEQ multiplex PCR; the TCRdb copy retains only in-frame clones and omits some. The sample carries under 120,000 clones, around 91% recorded once. J gave up 9 bases and V 6 bases, and 8 bases lay outside the gene matches. CDR3 length equals 14 residues. Germline V gene sequence: CDR1 LNHNV, CDR2 YYDKDF (reference sequence). The V gene is TRBV15, the J gene TRBJ1-6; 7 nucleotides match TRBD1. This TCR derives from an elderly woman with acute or convalescent COVID-19. The specimen was peripheral blood. This CDR3 reads CATSVRGLRSPLHF. CDR3 nucleotide sequence: TGTGCCACCAGTGTAAGGGGGCTGCGTTCACCCCTCCACTTT.